The clone carrying this TCR beta chain appeared a few times. Its antigen remains unidentified. CDR1 is SGHRS, CDR2 YFSETQ, per germline. CDR3 length equals 15 residues. V gave up 3 bases and J gave up 1 base; unmatched junction bases: 5. The protocol was immunoSEQ multiplex PCR, while the TCRdb copy is restricted to in-frame clones and leaves out a portion. The table lists approximately 15,000 clones, no singletons, with about 21% in the top ten. A marrow graft followed busulfan-fludarabine conditioning, with cyclophosphamide on days +3 and +4. The source of the sample is a study of T cells after posttransplantation cyclophosphamide. Study outcomes and limitations: Later blood repertoires were often dominated by clones from the donor CD8+ memory compartment. Recipient CMV seropositivity and CMV reactivation strongly tracked TRB clonality.

This rearrangement joins TRBV5-1 to TRBJ2-7; 9 bases match TRBD1. Sequencing used PBMCs, obtained around 1,100 days after allogeneic stem cell transplant with posttransplant cyclophosphamide. This sequence originates from a female patient aged 35 to 55 who received an allogeneic stem cell transplant from a related donor, was CMV-positive, and had no GVHD. Some T cells may be graft donor cells. In DNA form, the CDR3 reads TGCGCCAGCAGCTGGGCCGGGACAGGGTCCTACGAGCAGTACTTC. Its protein product is CASSWAGTGSYEQYF.